This note documents a single T cell receptor beta chain sequence. The source of the sample is a study of Ad26.COV2.S vaccination and SARS-CoV-2 variants. Losses at the gene ends were 2 bases for V and 2 bases for J; bases not matched to a gene: 7. CDR3 length equals 17 residues. Germline V gives CDR1 SGHRS, CDR2 YFSETQ. The data were produced by immunoSEQ multiplex PCR, yet TCRdb's version contains in-frame clones alone and is incomplete. The sample contains 350,000 to 500,000 clones, 75% to 90% of which appear only once. The treatment denotes: roughly 18 received Ad26.COV2.S at low or high dose, single or two shots; about five received placebo; per-sample allocation not given. Collection of the samples took place on day 63 after the first injection of vaccine or placebo.

Sequenced here: peripheral blood, sampled in a trial of Ad26.COV2.S vaccine versus placebo. This receptor was identified in a person between 18 and 60 years old who received the Ad26.COV2.S COVID-19 vaccine or a placebo. The chain uses TRBV5-1 and TRBJ2-5; 12 bases map to TRBD2. DNA for the CDR3: TGCGCCAGCAGCTTTCGTGGGACTAGCGGGTTTCAAGAGACCCAGTACTTC. This translates into CASSFRGTSGFQETQYF.